This TCR beta chain was recovered during a study of shared clonotypes between healthy human individuals. Study conclusions and caveats: The sharing of approximately 5.1% of naive CD4 clonotypes was seen across a handful of donors. There were few donors, and this limited the genetic and exposure-history diversity represented.

Generated by immunoSEQ multiplex PCR, the TCRdb table keeps only in-frame clones and is missing some. The table shows some 2 million clones, with 85% to 95% occurring only once. There are 15 residues in the CDR3. V shed 3 bases and J 7 bases; nucleotides not matched to a gene: 12. Germline CDR1 SGHNT, CDR2 YYREEE (reference sequence). With respect to this clone: Antigen unknown.

Participating donors were healthy, HIV-negative adults free of recent acute infections or vaccinations. The investigators split CD4+ cells into a CD45RA+ naive subset and a CD45RA-negative memory subset. The chain joins TRBV5-4 to TRBJ2-7; TRBD1 aligns across 8 bases. The sequencing input was naive CD4+ T cells sorted from blood. Subset: CD45RA+ positively selected. This TCR was sampled from a young man in good health. The CDR3 sequence is CASSYAGRGPEEQYF. In DNA form, the CDR3 reads TGTGCCAGCAGCTACGCGGGCAGGGGGCCGGAAGAGCAGTACTTC. The full variable domain, completed using reference TRBV5-4 and TRBJ2-7, is ETGVTQSPTHLIKTRGQQVTLRCSSQSGHNTVSWYQQALGQGPQFIFQYYREEENGRGNFPPRFSGLQFPNYSSELNVNALELDDSALYLCASSYAGRGPEEQYFGPGTRLTVT.